The rows below give T cell receptor beta chains drawn from one sample of a study of cytomegalovirus exposure and HLA in healthy donors. Only in-frame clones appear in the TCRdb table, and some are missing; sequencing was by immunoSEQ multiplex PCR. The profile shows under 90,000 clones, more than 60% of them singletons. Sequencing was performed on PBMCs. Source of these receptors: a man aged 45 to 65 in good health and CMV-seropositive. CDR3s include the opening cysteine and the closing phenylalanine or tryptophan. Fields, in order: V gene, clone size, D gene, J gene, CDR3 protein, CDR3 DNA. A D gene is named only where the DNA matches it firmly. The size field is filled for only some rows; it gives once, few, many or a size class.

TRBV30	.	.	TRBJ1-5	CAWSVGSADQHF	TGTGCCTGGAGTGTAGGTTCCGCGGACCAGCATTTT
TRBV28	once	TRBD1	TRBJ2-3	CASSLELEYRGATDTQYF	TGTGCCAGCAGTTTGGAGCTGGAATACAGGGGCGCTACAGATACGCAGTATTTT
TRBV2	.	.	TRBJ1-5	CASSEVEGNQPQHF	TGTGCCAGCAGTGAAGTAGAGGGAAATCAGCCCCAGCATTTT
TRBV30	.	TRBD2	TRBJ2-5	CAWSRLAEETQYF	TGTGCCTGGAGTAGGCTAGCGGAAGAGACCCAGTACTTC
TRBV9	once	.	TRBJ2-6	CASSVSNFPSGANVLTF	TGTGCCAGCAGCGTATCCAACTTTCCCTCTGGGGCCAACGTCCTGACTTTC
TRBV18	.	TRBD1	TRBJ1-5	CASSRQGGNNNQPQHF	TGTGCCAGCTCACGACAGGGGGGCAATAACAATCAGCCCCAGCATTTT
TRBV7-3	.	TRBD2	TRBJ2-1	CASSKSGTSANEQFF	TGTGCCAGCAGCAAAAGCGGGACTAGCGCCAATGAGCAGTTCTTC
TRBV9	.	.	TRBJ2-3	CASRQTGTDTQYF	TGTGCCAGCAGACAAACAGGGACAGATACGCAGTATTTT
TRBV19	.	TRBD1	TRBJ1-1	CASSMSGQATEAFF	TGTGCCAGTAGTATGTCAGGACAGGCCACTGAAGCTTTCTTT
TRBV2	.	.	TRBJ2-7	CASSRGPGGMDEQYF	TGTGCCAGCAGTAGGGGGCCAGGGGGGATGGACGAGCAGTACTTC
TRBV27	.	TRBD1	TRBJ1-2	CASSIDRVAGYTF	TGTGCCAGCAGTATCGACAGGGTTGCTGGCTACACCTTC
TRBV25-1	.	TRBD1	TRBJ1-2	CASSTGGGGYTF	TGTGCCAGCAGCACAGGGGGCGGCGGCTACACCTTC
TRBV29-1	.	TRBD2	TRBJ2-5	CSVATSAQETQYF	TGCAGCGTTGCCACTAGCGCTCAAGAGACCCAGTACTTC
TRBV10-1	once	TRBD2	TRBJ2-1	CASSWLREGPYNEQFF	TGCGCCAGCAGTTGGCTCCGGGAGGGCCCCTACAATGAGCAGTTCTTC
TRBV6-1	.	TRBD1	TRBJ2-7	CASSGPGQDSSYEQYF	TGTGCCAGCAGTGGGCCGGGACAGGACAGCTCCTACGAGCAGTACTTC
TRBV6-1	.	.	TRBJ1-5	CASEQGSGNQPQHF	TGTGCCAGCGAACAGGGAAGCGGCAATCAGCCCCAGCATTTT
TRBV25-1	.	.	TRBJ2-1	CASSEPRQYNEQFF	TGTGCCAGCAGTGAACCCCGACAGTACAATGAGCAGTTCTTC
TRBV10-3	once	TRBD1	TRBJ1-3	CAISSPGATGTSHGSGNTIYF	TGTGCCATCAGTTCCCCCGGGGCGACAGGGACATCCCACGGGTCTGGAAACACCATATATTTT
TRBV7-6	.	.	TRBJ2-7	CASSLVPLSPGEQYF	TGTGCCAGCAGCTTAGTCCCTTTATCCCCAGGCGAGCAGTACTTC
TRBV30	few	.	TRBJ2-5	CAFGDNGRTQYF	TGTGCCTTCGGTGATAACGGGAGGACCCAGTACTTC
TRBV21-1	.	.	TRBJ1-1	CASKHSRVGVDTEAFF	TGTGCCAGCAAACACAGCCGAGTAGGGGTGGACACTGAAGCTTTCTTT
TRBV4-1	.	TRBD1	TRBJ2-4	CASSQDSGQGWIQYF	TGCGCCAGCAGCCAAGATTCGGGACAGGGGTGGATTCAGTACTTC
TRBV29-1	.	.	TRBJ1-1	CSGGELMNTEAFF	TGCAGCGGAGGCGAGCTCATGAACACTGAAGCTTTCTTT
TRBV7-7	few	TRBD2	TRBJ2-5	CASSSAAAGEETQYF	TGTGCTAGCAGCTCGGCCGCAGCGGGAGAAGAGACCCAGTACTTC
TRBV6-5	.	TRBD1	TRBJ1-5	CASSRQGALNQPQHF	TGTGCCAGCAGCCGACAGGGGGCCCTTAATCAGCCCCAGCATTTT
TRBV5-1	.	TRBD2	TRBJ2-1	CASSSGLAGDINEQFF	TGCGCCAGCAGCTCGGGACTAGCGGGAGATATCAATGAGCAGTTCTTC
TRBV15	.	TRBD2	TRBJ2-7	CATSRLLGLAESYEQYF	TGTGCCACCAGCAGACTGTTGGGACTAGCGGAATCCTACGAGCAGTACTTC
TRBV7-3	once	.	TRBJ2-1	CASSYNPAGSGNEQFF	TGTGCCAGCAGCTATAACCCGGCCGGGAGTGGCAATGAGCAGTTCTTC
TRBV10-1	.	TRBD2	TRBJ2-7	CASSESTGLAGYEQYF	TGCGCCAGCAGTGAGTCGACGGGACTAGCGGGCTACGAGCAGTACTTC
TRBV29-1	.	.	TRBJ2-1	CSVIPGTQQFF	TGCAGCGTTATCCCCGGGACTCAGCAGTTCTTC
TRBV6-5	.	TRBD1	TRBJ1-1	CASSLTGGTEAFF	TGTGCCAGCAGCCTGACAGGGGGCACTGAAGCTTTCTTT
TRBV10-3	.	TRBD1	TRBJ1-5	CAISAGTGEVQPQHF	TGTGCCATCAGTGCAGGGACAGGAGAGGTTCAGCCCCAGCATTTT
TRBV4-1	.	TRBD2	TRBJ2-7	CASSRGTSGSYEQYF	TGCGCCAGCAGCCGCGGGACTAGCGGATCCTACGAGCAGTACTTC
TRBV5-5	.	.	TRBJ2-5	CASSLRQGQETQYF	TGTGCCAGCAGCTTGCGCCAGGGCCAAGAGACCCAGTACTTC
TRBV18	.	TRBD1	TRBJ2-2	CASSPQGQANTGELFF	TGTGCCAGCTCACCTCAAGGACAGGCGAACACCGGGGAGCTGTTTTTT
TRBV6-1	.	.	TRBJ2-5	CASSEALDLQETQYF	TGTGCCAGCAGTGAAGCGCTAGACCTCCAAGAGACCCAGTACTTC
TRBV4-1	few	.	TRBJ1-5	CASSQEGRGQPQHF	TGCGCCAGCAGCCAAGAAGGCAGAGGTCAGCCCCAGCATTTT
TRBV10-3	.	TRBD1	TRBJ1-1	CAISEFAGGEGTEAFF	TGTGCCATCAGTGAGTTTGCAGGGGGCGAAGGCACTGAAGCTTTCTTT
TRBV11-3	.	.	TRBJ2-6	CASSPTASGANVLTF	TGTGCCAGCAGCCCGACAGCTAGTGGGGCCAACGTCCTGACTTTC
TRBV9	.	TRBD2	TRBJ2-4	CASSGRSSGSVGNIQYF	TGTGCCAGCAGCGGGAGAAGTAGCGGGAGCGTGGGAAACATTCAGTACTTC
TRBV7-2	.	.	TRBJ2-5	CASSLFVGQETQYF	TGTGCCAGCAGCTTATTCGTCGGCCAAGAGACCCAGTACTTC
TRBV9	once	.	TRBJ1-1	CASSVRPGRGKTEAFF	TGTGCCAGCAGCGTACGTCCAGGTAGGGGAAAGACTGAAGCTTTCTTT
TRBV2	once	TRBD2	TRBJ2-7	CASSFGSGGQYF	TGTGCCAGCAGTTTCGGAAGCGGGGGGCAGTACTTC
TRBV2	.	.	TRBJ1-5	CASSERGAFYSNQPQHF	TGTGCCAGCAGTGAAAGGGGCGCCTTTTATAGCAATCAGCCCCAGCATTTT
TRBV4-1	.	.	TRBJ1-2	CASSQDGHPNYGYTF	TGCGCCAGCAGCCAAGATGGCCACCCTAACTATGGCTACACCTTC
TRBV10-3	.	.	TRBJ2-7	CAISGQPYEQYF	TGTGCCATCAGTGGACAGCCCTACGAGCAGTACTTC
TRBV6-6	.	.	TRBJ2-7	CASRASGPYEQYF	TGTGCCAGCAGAGCCTCGGGTCCCTACGAGCAGTACTTC
TRBV19	.	.	TRBJ2-1	CASSIELTGEQFF	TGTGCCAGTAGTATAGAATTGACGGGTGAGCAGTTCTTC
TRBV7-9	once	.	TRBJ2-7	CASSLKAADSYEQYF	TGTGCCAGCAGCTTAAAGGCGGCCGATTCCTACGAGCAGTACTTC
TRBV19	once	.	TRBJ1-5	CASSIPLYSNQPQHF	TGTGCCAGTAGTATCCCCCTTTATAGCAATCAGCCCCAGCATTTT
TRBV7-2	.	.	TRBJ2-7	CASSLATGYEQYF	TGTGCCAGCAGCTTAGCGACTGGCTACGAGCAGTACTTC
TRBV6-6	.	TRBD1	TRBJ2-3	CASSQGGTDTQYF	TGTGCCAGCAGTCAGGGGGGCACAGATACGCAGTATTTT
TRBV7-2	medium-sized	.	TRBJ2-7	CASSSPADIHPYEQYF	TGTGCCAGCAGCTCACCGGCAGACATACATCCCTACGAGCAGTACTTC
TRBV11-3	.	.	TRBJ2-7	CASSPRGAGTLYEQYF	TGTGCCAGCAGCCCCCGGGGGGCCGGGACTTTGTACGAGCAGTACTTC
TRBV25-1	once	.	TRBJ2-7	CASTTSPGLGALYEQYF	TGTGCCAGCACGACCAGCCCAGGGCTAGGCGCTCTCTACGAGCAGTACTTC
TRBV4-3	.	TRBD2	TRBJ2-6	CASSQDGVAGISGANGLTF	TGCGCCAGCAGCCAAGATGGAGTAGCGGGGATCTCTGGGGCCAACGGCCTGACTTTC
TRBV5-1	few	.	TRBJ2-7	CASNTGTNLGYEQYF	TGCGCCAGCAACACGGGGACAAACTTAGGCTACGAGCAGTACTTC